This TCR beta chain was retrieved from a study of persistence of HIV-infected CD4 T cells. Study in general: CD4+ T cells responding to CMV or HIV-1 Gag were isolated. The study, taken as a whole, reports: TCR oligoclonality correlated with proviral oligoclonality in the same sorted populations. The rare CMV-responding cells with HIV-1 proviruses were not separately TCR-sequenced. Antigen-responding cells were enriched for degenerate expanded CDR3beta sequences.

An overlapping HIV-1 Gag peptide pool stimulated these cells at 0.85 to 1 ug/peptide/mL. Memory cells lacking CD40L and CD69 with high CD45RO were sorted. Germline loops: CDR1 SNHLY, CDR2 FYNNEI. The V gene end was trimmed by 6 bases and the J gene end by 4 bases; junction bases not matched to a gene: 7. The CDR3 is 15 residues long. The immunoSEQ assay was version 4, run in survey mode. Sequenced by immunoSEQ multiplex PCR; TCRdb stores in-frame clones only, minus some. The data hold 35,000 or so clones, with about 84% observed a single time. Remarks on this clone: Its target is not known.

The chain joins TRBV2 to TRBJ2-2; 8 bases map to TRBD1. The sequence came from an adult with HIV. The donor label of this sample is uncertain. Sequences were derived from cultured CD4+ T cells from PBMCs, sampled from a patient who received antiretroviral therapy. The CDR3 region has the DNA TGTGCCAGCAGGGAGGACAGGGCTGGCACCGGGGAGCTGTTTTTT. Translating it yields CASREDRAGTGELFF.